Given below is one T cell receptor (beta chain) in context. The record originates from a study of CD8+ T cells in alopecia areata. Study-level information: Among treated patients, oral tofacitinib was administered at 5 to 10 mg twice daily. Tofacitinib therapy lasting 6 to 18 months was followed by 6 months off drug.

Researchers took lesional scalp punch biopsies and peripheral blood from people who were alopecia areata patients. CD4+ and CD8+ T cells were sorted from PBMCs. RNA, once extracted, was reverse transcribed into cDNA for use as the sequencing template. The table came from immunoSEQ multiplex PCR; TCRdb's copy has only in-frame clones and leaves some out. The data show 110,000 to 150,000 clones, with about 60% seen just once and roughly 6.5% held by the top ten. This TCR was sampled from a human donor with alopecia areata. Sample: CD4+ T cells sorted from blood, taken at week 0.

The CDR3 spells CSVPVPKGQPQHF. For the CDR3, the DNA is TGCAGCGTTCCAGTGCCGAAGGGGCAGCCCCAGCATTTT. The chain employs TRBV29-1 and TRBJ1-5; maybe TRBD1 (5 bases). Trimming cost V 5 bases and J 7 bases, with 15 bases left between them. CDR3 length equals 13 residues. The germline V gene has CDR1 SQVTM and CDR2 ANQGSEA.